The 10 T cell receptor beta chains reported below all come from one sample, sequenced in a study of identical twins. TCRdb reprocessed the 5' RACE reads with MiXCR, giving one entry per CDR3 protein. The repertoire includes 1.5 million or so distinct CDR3 sequences, more than 30% of them detected once, and 0.25% to 0.3% sits in the top ten. Sequencing was performed on cord blood. These receptors were taken from a newborn girl in good health.

This chain links TRBV7-9 with TRBJ1-2; D remains ambiguous. CDR3 size: 15 residues. In germline, CDR1 is SEHNR, CDR2 FQNEAQ (reference sequence). V lost 1 base to trimming and J lost 0 bases, with 9 bases between them. The chain's CDR3 is CASSLGRITNYGYTF. The CDR3 coding sequence is TGTGCCAGCAGCTTAGGCAGAATTACTAACTATGGCTACACCTTC.

This clonotype was found a few times. The J gene is TRBJ1-1, the V gene TRBV7-9, with D possibly matching TRBD1 (5 bases). CDR3 length: 15 amino acids. Trimming removed 3 bases from V and 0 bases from J, with 11 bases in between. Germline CDR1 reads SEHNR; CDR2 reads FQNEAQ (reference sequence). Here the CDR3 DNA reads TGTGCCAGCAGCTTTAGGAAGGACATGAACACTGAAGCTTTCTTT. Protein sequence: CASSFRKDMNTEAFF.

Only a few counts were recorded for this clonotype. CDR3 in amino acids: CASSQTGGDYNEQFF. The DNA of the CDR3 is TGCGCCAGCAGCCAGACAGGGGGCGACTACAATGAGCAGTTCTTC. The gene calls are TRBV5-1 and TRBJ2-1; 10 nucleotides align to TRBD1. This CDR3 region has 15 residues. Germline-derived CDR1 and CDR2 are SGHRS and YFSETQ. The V gene end was trimmed by 4 bases and the J gene end by 3 bases; junction bases not matched to a gene: 4.

This clonotype was seen a handful of times. This chain links TRBV29-1 with TRBJ1-5; TRBD1 aligns across 8 bases. Germline V gene data show CDR1 as SQVTM and CDR2 as ANQGSEA. V lost 0 bases to trimming and J lost 3 bases; unmatched junction nucleotides: 7. The CDR3 length is 16 residues. CDR3 sequence (DNA): TGCAGCGTTGAAGAAGGGCAGGGGGCCCTCAATCAGCCCCAGCATTTT. As protein: CSVEEGQGALNQPQHF. The full variable domain, completed using reference TRBV29-1 and TRBJ1-5, is SAVISQKPSRDICQRGTSLTIQCQVDSQVTMMFWYRQQPGQSLTLIATANQGSEATYESGFVIDKFPISRPNLTFSTLTVSNMSPEDSSIYLCSVEEGQGALNQPQHFGDGTRLSIL.

This clonotype appeared once. The V call is TRBV7-2, the J call TRBJ1-4; D ambiguous. There are 15 residues in the CDR3. Per germline, CDR1 SGHTA and CDR2 FQGNSA. The V gene lost 2 bases and the J gene lost 4 bases, with 11 bases spanning the gap. The CDR3 nucleotides read TGTGCCAGCAGCTTATTCCCAGGCTTTAATGAAAAACTGTTTTTT. This codes for CASSLFPGFNEKLFF.

This clonotype was counted a few times. The chain has TRBV2 and TRBJ1-5, with unresolved D. Germline assignment: CDR1 SNHLY and CDR2 FYNNEI. V was pared by 3 bases and J by 3 bases, with 9 bases between. The CDR3 is 14 amino acids. The CDR3 DNA reads as TGTGCCAGCAGTGAGGAGGCGGTCAATCAGCCCCAGCATTTT. Translating gives CASSEEAVNQPQHF.

This CDR3 is CASIGGPLAKNIQYF. The CDR3 DNA sequence: TGTGCCAGCATAGGGGGGCCTTTAGCCAAAAACATTCAGTACTTC. This chain uses TRBV6-4 with TRBJ2-4, with D perhaps TRBD1 or TRBD2 (6 bases each). CDR3 length equals 15 residues. Germline lookup yields CDR1 MRHNA and CDR2 SNTAGT. With 7 bases removed from V and 0 bases from J, the gap between germline ends came to 13 bases.

This clonotype was seen repeatedly, ten times or more. The V and J genes are TRBV29-1 and TRBJ2-7, with a possible D match to TRBD2 (6 bases). Germline CDR1 and CDR2: SQVTM and ANQGSEA. The CDR3 covers 11 residues. CDR3 loop: CTGGTNAEQYF. DNA for the CDR3: TGCACAGGCGGGACCAACGCCGAGCAGTACTTC.

The chain combines TRBV2 with TRBJ2-1; D gene ambiguous. CDR1 is SNHLY and CDR2 is FYNNEI in the germline V gene. V lost 3 bases to trimming and J lost 5 bases, with 14 bases between them. The CDR3 covers 15 residues. CDR3 protein: CASSEWRSANNEQFF. CDR3 nucleotide sequence: TGTGCCAGCAGTGAGTGGCGGTCCGCTAACAATGAGCAGTTCTTC. Based on the CDR3 plus reference TRBV2 and TRBJ2-1, the full variable domain is EPEVTQTPSHQVTQMGQEVILRCVPISNHLYFYWYRQILGQKVEFLVSFYNNEISEKSEIFDDQFSVERPDGSNFTLKIRSTKLEDSAMYFCASSEWRSANNEQFFGPGTRLTVL.

V is TRBV21-1 and J is TRBJ2-5; the table names TRBD1, a call not compared with the DNA. TRBV21-1 is assigned pseudogene status. The CDR3 is made up of 17 amino acids. The CDR3 coding sequence is TGTGCCAGCAGCAACAAAAGTGGGACAGGTACCCAAGAGACCCAGTACTTC. Residues: CASSNKSGTGTQETQYF.